This TCR beta chain was identified in a study of cytomegalovirus exposure and HLA in healthy donors. The PCR used 60 Vbeta and 13 Jbeta primers. Assay: immunoSEQ multiplex PCR; the TCRdb copy retains only in-frame clones and omits some. The sample yields around 85,000 clones, around 68% seen once. The V gene's germline CDR1 is LNHDA and CDR2 SQIVND (reference sequence). V lost 6 bases to trimming and J lost 4 bases; unmatched junction nucleotides: 9. The CDR3 contains 15 residues. The gene calls are TRBV19 and TRBJ2-7; 10 bases match TRBD1. The sequencing sample was made of PBMCs. The TCR comes from a man aged 30 to 39 in good health and CMV-seropositive. The CDR3 reads CASRGTGEASYEQYF. The CDR3 DNA follows: TGTGCCAGTAGGGGGACAGGGGAAGCCTCATACGAGCAGTACTTC.